The 9 T cell receptor beta chains given below trace back to one sample, sequenced in a study of T cell repertoires in cytomegalovirus infection. No cognate antigen is known for these TCRs. TCRdb re-analysed the reads in MiXCR, keeping a single row per CDR3 protein. The profile shows approximately 910,000 distinct CDR3 sequences, roughly 30% of them singletons. Source: cultured CD8+ T cells from PBMCs, taken from culture after CMV antigen stimulation. Receptors originate from a human donor in good health (CMV status not recorded). Some clones in this sample may be carry-over from other donors' samples.

V usage is TRBV29-1 and J usage is TRBJ1-1, with D hard to call. CDR1 and CDR2 (germline): SQVTM, ANQGSEA. V lost 7 bases to trimming and J lost 0 bases, with 12 bases between them. The CDR3 runs 13 residues. The CDR3 here is CSGLSSMNTEAFF. The DNA for the CDR3 is TGCAGCGGCCTCTCAAGTATGAACACTGAAGCTTTCTTT.

The chain recombines TRBV5-6 with TRBJ1-2, with D hard to call. V gave up 0 bases and J gave up 7 bases, with 13 bases separating them. This CDR3 has 14 residues. Germline CDR1 is SGHDT and CDR2 is YYEEEE. The CDR3: CASSLDRVGGGYTF. The CDR3 region has the DNA TGTGCCAGCAGCTTGGACCGGGTCGGAGGTGGCTACACCTTC.

This rearrangement joins TRBV27 to TRBJ1-2; D remains ambiguous. Germline values: CDR1 MNHEY, CDR2 SMNVEV (reference sequence). V lost 6 bases and J lost 6, with 17 bases in between. CDR3 length: 14 amino acids. The CDR3, as DNA: TGTGCCAGCAGAGCCTTCTCGGGTCGGAATGGCTACACCTTC. Translated: CASRAFSGRNGYTF.

This chain joins TRBV5-4 and TRBJ2-7; D perhaps matches TRBD1 (6 bases). Germline V gene lookup returns CDR1 SGHNT and CDR2 YYREEE (reference sequence). This CDR3 has 14 amino acids. Trimming pared 0 bases from V and 7 bases from J, leaving 14 bases between. The chain's CDR3 is CASSLASTGREQYF. The CDR3 nucleotides read TGTGCCAGCAGCTTGGCCTCCACAGGGCGAGAGCAGTACTTC.

In this sample, this clonotype turned up a few times. The chain employs TRBV5-1 and TRBJ1-2; D gene unclear. V lost 3 bases to trimming and J lost 8 bases, with 14 bases between them. There are 13 residues in the CDR3. Per germline, CDR1 SGHRS and CDR2 YFSETQ. The chain's CDR3 is CASSSTSPEGYTF. Here the CDR3 DNA reads TGCGCCAGCAGCTCGACATCGCCAGAAGGCTACACCTTC.

In this sample, this clonotype turned up many times. This sequence joins TRBV7-8 and TRBJ2-2; 8 bases align to TRBD1. CDR1 and CDR2 (germline): SGHVS, FQNEAQ. CDR3 length equals 17 residues. With V trimmed by 1 base and J by 7 bases, 11 bases remained unmatched. CDR3 sequence: CASSLGPGQGLDGELFF. The CDR3 DNA follows: TGTGCCAGCAGCTTAGGTCCAGGACAGGGTTTGGACGGGGAGCTGTTTTTT.

Only a few counts were recorded for this clonotype. This chain links TRBV29-1 with TRBJ2-1; D gene unclear. The CDR3 spans 14 residues. The V end was cut by 4 bases, the J end by 2 bases, with 12 bases between. CDR1 is SQVTM and CDR2 is ANQGSEA in the germline V gene. The CDR3 is CSVVTLNPYNEQFF. The CDR3 DNA follows: TGCAGCGTTGTGACGTTAAACCCCTACAATGAGCAGTTCTTC.

The chain links TRBV10-3 to TRBJ2-7; 7 nucleotides agree with TRBD2. The germline V gene has CDR1 ENHRY and CDR2 SYGVKD. V dropped 3 bases and J dropped 2; count of bases not matched to a gene: 10. CDR3 length: 16 amino acids. CDR3: CAISEPRGVFTYEQYF. For the CDR3, the DNA is TGTGCCATCAGTGAACCTCGGGGGGTCTTTACCTACGAGCAGTACTTC.

The chain employs TRBV4-2 and TRBJ1-1; 8 positions match TRBD1. The CDR3 loop spans 15 amino acids. V lost 3 bases to trimming and J lost 3 bases; unmatched junction nucleotides: 6. The germline V gene encodes CDR1 LGHNA and CDR2 YNFKEQ. The CDR3 region is CASSHPRGQDTEAFF. CDR3 bases: TGTGCCAGCAGCCACCCCAGGGGACAGGACACTGAAGCTTTCTTT.